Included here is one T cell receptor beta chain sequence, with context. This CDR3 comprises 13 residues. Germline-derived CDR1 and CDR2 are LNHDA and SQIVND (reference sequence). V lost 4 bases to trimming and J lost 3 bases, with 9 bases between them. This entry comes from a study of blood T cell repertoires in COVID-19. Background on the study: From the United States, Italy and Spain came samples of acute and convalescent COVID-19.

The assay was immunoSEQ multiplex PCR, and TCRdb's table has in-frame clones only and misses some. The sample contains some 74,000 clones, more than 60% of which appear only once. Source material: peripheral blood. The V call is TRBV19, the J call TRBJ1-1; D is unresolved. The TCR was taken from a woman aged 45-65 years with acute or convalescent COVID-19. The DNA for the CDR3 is TGTGCCAGTAGTAACGTTGAGTACACTGAAGCTTTCTTT. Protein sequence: CASSNVEYTEAFF.